This entry features one T cell receptor beta chain sequence. Its antigen is still unknown. The PCR contained 60 Vbeta and 13 Jbeta primers. Generated by immunoSEQ multiplex PCR, the TCRdb table keeps only in-frame clones and is missing some. The table records 150,000 to 170,000 clones, around 75% of them present only once. This specimen comes from a study of cytomegalovirus exposure and HLA in healthy donors. Findings and caveats of the study: The authors later found TCR association rates varying by HLA locus, with DRB1 most and HLA-C fewest. Donors were assumed by presence/absence analyses to have roughly uniform sequencing depth.

The sequencing sample was made of PBMCs. The sequence came from a man between 18 and 35 years old in good health and CMV-seronegative.

The CDR3 DNA sequence: TGTGCCAGCAGTCCCATCGACCAGGGGGATGGGGCCAACGTCCTGACTTTC. Protein product: CASSPIDQGDGANVLTF. This chain connects TRBV6-4 to TRBJ2-6; TRBD1 matches 7 bases. The J segment lost 3 bases and the V segment lost 5 bases, leaving 10 bases of the junction unmatched. Looked up from germline, CDR1 is MRHNA and CDR2 is SNTAGT. The CDR3 sequence is 17 residues long.